Following are 6 T cell receptor beta chains from one sample sequenced in a study of T cells expressing NK-cell markers. TCRdb re-analyzed the 5' RACE reads; it lists each CDR3 protein once, without DNA. The sample has roughly 280,000 distinct CDR3 sequences. The sequenced material came from blood T cells: a sorted CD56 or NKG2C T cell subset, CD4+ or CD8+ T cells, or bulk PBMC T cells (not recorded which). These receptors originate from a young man in good health.

V and J are TRBV11-2 and TRBJ2-1; no DNA is available, so the TRBD2 call from TCRdb remains unchecked. Germline V gene data show CDR1 as SGHAT and CDR2 as FQNNGV. This CDR3 comprises 13 residues. CDR3: CASSLAGLAGQFF. Together with reference TRBV11-2 and TRBJ2-1, the CDR3 gives the full variable domain: EAGVAQSPRYKIIEKRQSVAFWCNPISGHATLYWYQQILGQGPKLLIQFQNNGVVDDSQLPKDRFSAERLKGVDSTLKIQPAKLEDSAVYLCASSLAGLAGQFFGPGTRLTVL.

The chain links TRBV19 to TRBJ2-1; the D call from TCRdb, TRBD2, cannot be confirmed without DNA. The CDR3 loop spans 15 amino acids. The germline V gene encodes CDR1 LNHDA and CDR2 SQIVND (reference sequence). Here the CDR3 reads CASSIRLDGPDEQFF. Supplemented by reference TRBV19 and TRBJ2-1, the full variable domain reads DGGITQSPKYLFRKEGQNVTLSCEQNLNHDAMYWYRQDPGQGLRLIYYSQIVNDFQKGDIAEGYSVSREKKESFPLTVTSAQKNPTAFYLCASSIRLDGPDEQFFGPGTRLTVL.

The chain employs TRBV6-1 and TRBJ2-1; the TCRdb D gene call, TRBD2, has no DNA to confirm it. Looked up from germline, CDR1 is MNHNS and CDR2 is SASEGT. The CDR3 has 16 amino acids. The CDR3 region is CASSRPGLADSGEQFF.

This CDR3 is CASSLLSRTSGELAKNIQYF. The chain joins TRBV7-9 to TRBJ2-4; the TCRdb D gene call, TRBD2, has no DNA to confirm it. The CDR3 runs 20 residues. In germline, CDR1 is SEHNR, CDR2 FQNEAQ (reference sequence).

The V and J genes are TRBV29-1 and TRBJ2-7; the TCRdb call, TRBD2, lacks DNA for checking. In germline, CDR1 is SQVTM, CDR2 ANQGSEA. The CDR3 has 11 residues. CDR3 sequence: CSVLAAVEQYF.

The chain employs TRBV11-2 and TRBJ2-5; TCRdb designates TRBD1, a call that cannot be tested without DNA. CDR3 length: 16 amino acids. Per germline, CDR1 SGHAT and CDR2 FQNNGV. The CDR3: CASSLRGDSFQETQYF.